Each of the 23 T cell receptor beta chains below was sequenced from the same sample in a study of blood T cells in healthy people across ages. A second PCR of 7 to 11 cycles used a sample-barcoded 5' primer and a J-beta primer mix. TCRdb reprocessed the 5' RACE reads via MiXCR and lists one record per CDR3 protein. This sample has around 990,000 distinct CDR3 sequences; roughly two fifths occur once, and the top ten carry around 12%. The sample comprised blood. Receptors were obtained from a young man in good health.

This clonotype showed up many times. V is TRBV28 and J is TRBJ2-3; 13 nucleotides match TRBD2. The CDR3 is made up of 17 amino acids. Germline lookup yields CDR1 MDHEN and CDR2 SYDVKM. The V segment lost 6 bases and the J segment 2 bases; nucleotides outside the gene matches: 8. In DNA, the CDR3 is TGTGCCAGCAGAGAACCGGGACTAGCGGGGAACACAGATACGCAGTATTTT. This sequence encodes CASREPGLAGNTDTQYF. Using reference TRBV28 and TRBJ2-3 for the parts outside the CDR3, the full variable domain is DVKVTQSSRYLVKRTGEKVFLECVQDMDHENMFWYRQDPGLGLRLIYFSYDVKMKEKGDIPEGYSVSREKKERFSLILESASTNQTSMYLCASREPGLAGNTDTQYFGPGTRLTVL.

The V call is TRBV20-1, the J call TRBJ1-1, with TRBD1 as a possible D gene (6 bases). Germline V CDR1 and CDR2: DFQATT, SNEGSKA (reference sequence). V lost 3 bases to trimming and J lost 3 bases, with 11 bases between them. The CDR3 consists of 13 residues. The chain's CDR3 is CSARADSYTEAFF. The CDR3 DNA reads TGCAGTGCTAGGGCGGACAGCTACACTGAAGCTTTCTTT.

The gene calls are TRBV2 and TRBJ2-7; D might be TRBD2 (5 bases). The CDR3 extends over 14 amino acids. Germline V lookup: CDR1 SNHLY, CDR2 FYNNEI. The V gene lost 8 bases and the J gene lost 5 bases, with 19 bases spanning the gap. CDR3 protein: CASHDSSGVNEQYF. The DNA of the CDR3 is TGTGCCAGCCATGACTCATCCGGGGTAAACGAGCAGTACTTC.

This chain joins TRBV11-2 and TRBJ2-1; TRBD2 might be the D (5 bases). The CDR3 contains 14 residues. V gave up 2 bases and J gave up 6 bases, with 11 bases separating them. Germline V gives CDR1 SGHAT, CDR2 FQNNGV. The CDR3, as DNA: TGTGCCAGCAGCTTATATTCCCGGGGCAATGAGCAGTTCTTC. This sequence encodes CASSLYSRGNEQFF.

The gene calls are TRBV6-2 or TRBV6-3 and TRBJ2-5; 9 positions match TRBD1. Judging by the DNA end, TRBJ2-7 fits better; the J call may be wrong. Per germline, CDR1 MNHEY and CDR2 SVGEGT. The CDR3 totals 18 residues. CDR3 amino acids: CASSGPGQGPSTIDEQYF. CDR3 nucleotides: TGTGCCAGCAGTGGACCGGGACAGGGACCCTCAACTATTGACGAGCAGTACTTC.

The gene calls are TRBV20-1 and TRBJ2-1; 11 bases line up with TRBD2. The ends lost 6 bases at V and 7 bases at J; junction bases unmatched: 8. This CDR3 has 14 amino acids. Germline V lookup: CDR1 DFQATT, CDR2 SNEGSKA (reference sequence). CDR3: CSALTSGALNEQFF. In nucleotides, the CDR3 is TGCAGTGCGCTGACTAGCGGGGCCCTAAATGAGCAGTTCTTC.

The chain couples TRBV18 to TRBJ1-1; possible D gene TRBD1, 5 bases. From germline, CDR1 is KGHSH and CDR2 LQKENI. Trimming pared 5 bases from V and 2 bases from J, leaving 12 bases between. This CDR3 has 14 residues. The CDR3 sequence: CASSVQTENTEAFF. CDR3 nucleotide sequence: TGTGCCAGCTCAGTACAGACAGAAAACACTGAAGCTTTCTTT.

The chain has TRBV10-3 and TRBJ2-5; D may match TRBD1 or TRBD2 (6 bases each). The V and J ends lost 0 bases and 11 bases respectively, with 22 bases between them. From germline, CDR1 is ENHRY and CDR2 SYGVKD. This CDR3 contains 16 residues. This CDR3 reads CAISESHREANNEQYF. CDR3 sequence (DNA): TGTGCCATCAGTGAGTCGCACAGGGAGGCCAACAATGAGCAGTACTTC.

This clonotype was found a few times. The chain links TRBV9 to TRBJ2-1; D gene unclear. Deletions cut 0 bases from V and 0 bases from J, with 7 bases between. In germline, CDR1 is SGDLS, CDR2 YYNGEE. CDR3 length equals 15 residues. The CDR3 here is CASSVEGDSYNEQFF. In DNA form, the CDR3 reads TGTGCCAGCAGCGTAGAAGGAGACTCCTACAATGAGCAGTTCTTC.

The chain joins TRBV6-2 or TRBV6-3 to TRBJ1-3; D not certain. The V end lost 7 bases, the J end lost 2 bases, and 9 bases lay between the germline ends. CDR1 is MNHEY and CDR2 is SVGEGT in the germline V gene. The CDR3 runs to 13 residues. The CDR3 nucleotides are TGTGCCAGCATTTCGACAACTGGAAACACCATATATTTT. It specifies CASISTTGNTIYF.

This clonotype was observed a handful of times. This rearrangement joins TRBV12-3 or TRBV12-4 to TRBJ1-2, with D perhaps TRBD1 (5 bases). V was clipped by 6 bases and J by 3 bases, with 17 bases between them. The CDR3 covers 15 residues. Here the CDR3 reads CASRTPDTGYYGYTF. The CDR3 coding sequence is TGTGCCAGCAGGACCCCGGACACCGGATACTATGGCTACACCTTC.

This clonotype was observed a few times. The chain couples TRBV7-2 to TRBJ1-5; D is ambiguous. The CDR3 is 14 amino acids. Germline CDR1 is SGHTA and CDR2 is FQGNSA. With 2 bases removed from V and 0 bases from J, the gap between germline ends came to 5 bases. CDR3 region: CASSLSPSNQPQHF. As DNA, the CDR3 is TGTGCCAGCAGCTTATCTCCTAGCAATCAGCCCCAGCATTTT. The full variable domain, with the rest looked up from reference TRBV7-2 and TRBJ1-5, is GAGVSQSPSNKVTEKGKDVELRCDPISGHTALYWYRQSLGQGLEFLIYFQGNSAPDKSGLPSDRFSAERTGGSVSTLTIQRTQQEDSAVYLCASSLSPSNQPQHFGDGTRLSIL.

This clonotype was detected a few times. V gene TRBV20-1 combines with J gene TRBJ2-1; the match to TRBD2 covers 16 bases. The CDR3 spans 14 residues. CDR1 and CDR2 from the germline V gene are DFQATT and SNEGSKA (reference sequence). Trimming took 6 bases from V and 10 from J; bases not matched to a gene: 6. The CDR3 reads CSASGTSGGEEQFF. The DNA of the CDR3 is TGCAGTGCGAGCGGGACTAGCGGGGGGGAAGAGCAGTTCTTC.

This rearrangement joins TRBV20-1 to TRBJ1-1; possible D gene TRBD1, 6 bases. CDR3 length: 14 residues. The V and J ends lost 6 bases and 9 bases respectively, with 23 bases between them. In germline, CDR1 is DFQATT, CDR2 SNEGSKA (reference sequence). CDR3 loop: CSARLPQRGGQAFF. For the CDR3, the DNA is TGCAGTGCACGACTCCCCCAGCGGGGGGGGCAAGCTTTCTTT.

As DNA, the CDR3 is TGTGCCAGCAGTGAAGACCGGGCGTTATCGCATTTT. Residues: CASSEDRALSHF. V and J are TRBV2 and TRBJ1-5; no firm D call. CDR3 length: 12 amino acids. Between the trimmed V and J ends, which lost 1 base and 15 bases, there was a span of 13 bases. Germline V gives CDR1 SNHLY, CDR2 FYNNEI. The complete variable domain, with remaining parts taken from reference TRBV2 and TRBJ1-5, reads EPEVTQTPSHQVTQMGQEVILRCVPISNHLYFYWYRQILGQKVEFLVSFYNNEISEKSEIFDDQFSVERPDGSNFTLKIRSTKLEDSAMYFCASSEDRALSHFGDGTRLSIL.

The rearrangement joins TRBV4-2 to TRBJ2-1; D may be TRBD2 (7 bases). In germline, CDR1 is LGHNA, CDR2 YNFKEQ. Trimming shortened V by 0 bases and J by 7 bases, and 16 bases separated the two germline ends. The CDR3 loop spans 16 amino acids. The CDR3 DNA reads as TGTGCCAGCAGCCAAGATTCTGGACTAGGGGGGAATGAGCAGTTCTTC. Translating gives CASSQDSGLGGNEQFF.

This sequence joins TRBV28 and TRBJ2-5; 13 bases fit TRBD2. The J call is in doubt because the DNA end fits TRBJ2-1 better. In germline, CDR1 is MDHEN, CDR2 SYDVKM. The CDR3 spans 18 residues. CDR3 protein: CASSFLETSGGIQETQFF. The DNA for the CDR3 is TGTGCCAGCAGTTTTCTCGAGACTAGCGGGGGGATCCAAGAGACCCAGTTCTTC.

This clonotype turned up a few times. V gene TRBV7-9 combines with J gene TRBJ1-2, with 10 nucleotides matching TRBD1. Germline CDR1 SEHNR, CDR2 FQNEAQ (reference sequence). CDR3 length: 17 amino acids. Unmatched junction bases numbered 6, after V lost 2 bases and J lost 0 bases. The DNA of the CDR3 is TGTGCCAGCAGCTTACAAGGGACAGGGGATTCTAACTATGGCTACACCTTC. As protein: CASSLQGTGDSNYGYTF.

V gene TRBV12-5 combines with J gene TRBJ2-1; D may be TRBD2 (5 bases). The CDR3 has 17 residues. Trimming took 1 base from V and 2 from J, leaving 15 bases between them. In germline, CDR1 is LGHNT, CDR2 FRNRAP. CDR3 residues: CASGLAATGSPYNEQFF. The CDR3 nucleotides are TGTGCTAGTGGTTTGGCGGCTACGGGGTCCCCCTACAATGAGCAGTTCTTC.

The rearrangement uses TRBV29-1 and TRBJ2-2, with 7 bases matching TRBD1. Germline V lookup: CDR1 SQVTM, CDR2 ANQGSEA. Trimming at V came to 5 bases and at J to 2 bases, leaving 8 bases not matched to a gene. The CDR3 length is 15 residues. The DNA for the CDR3 is TGCAGCGTTCTATTAGGGGGCGCAAACACCGGGGAGCTGTTTTTT. This codes for CSVLLGGANTGELFF.

This chain connects TRBV24-1 to TRBJ2-7; tentatively, D is TRBD1 (5 bases). Germline V gives CDR1 KGHDR, CDR2 SFDVKD. V was shortened by 1 base and J by 7 bases, with 10 bases between the two germline ends. This CDR3 region has 13 residues. As DNA, the CDR3 is TGTGCCACCAGTGATTTTCCGGACAATGAGCAGTACTTC. It is translated as CATSDFPDNEQYF.

V is TRBV6-2 or TRBV6-3 and J is TRBJ1-1; the D is unclear. V lost 3 bases to trimming and J lost 0 bases, with 20 bases between them. CDR1 is MNHEY and CDR2 is SVGEGT in the germline V gene. CDR3 length equals 18 residues. The CDR3 DNA reads TGTGCCAGCAGTTATGTGCAGGCTACCTACTACATGAACACTGAAGCTTTCTTT. Translation gives CASSYVQATYYMNTEAFF.

The chain uses TRBV6-1 and TRBJ2-1, with 7 bases lining up with TRBD1. Germline trimming cut 10 bases from V and 0 bases from J; bases unmatched to any gene: 12. Germline CDR1 and CDR2: MNHNS and SASEGT. This CDR3 spans 16 amino acids. CDR3 region: CATRLLGDSSYNEQFF. For the CDR3, the DNA is TGTGCCACCCGCTTGCTGGGGGACAGCTCCTACAATGAGCAGTTCTTC.